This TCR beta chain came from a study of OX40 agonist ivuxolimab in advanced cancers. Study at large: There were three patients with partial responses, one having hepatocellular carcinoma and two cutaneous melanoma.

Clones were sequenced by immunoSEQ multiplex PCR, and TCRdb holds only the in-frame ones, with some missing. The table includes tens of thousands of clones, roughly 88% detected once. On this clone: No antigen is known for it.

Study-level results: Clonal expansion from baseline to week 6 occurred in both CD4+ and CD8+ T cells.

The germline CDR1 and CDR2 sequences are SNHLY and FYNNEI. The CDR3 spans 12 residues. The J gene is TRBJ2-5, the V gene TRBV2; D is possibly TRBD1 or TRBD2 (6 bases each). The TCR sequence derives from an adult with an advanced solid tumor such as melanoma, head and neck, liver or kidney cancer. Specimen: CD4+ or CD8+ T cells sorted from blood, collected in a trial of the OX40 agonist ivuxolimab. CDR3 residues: CASRGPQETQYF. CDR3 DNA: TGTGCGTCACGGGGGCCCCAAGAGACCCAGTACTTC.